What follows are 19 T cell receptor beta chains derived from one specimen sequenced in a study of identical twins. Via MiXCR, TCRdb re-called the 5' RACE reads, giving one row per CDR3 protein. This table has about 570,000 distinct CDR3 sequences, 9.6% appearing once. These data also featured in a second study, about yellow fever vaccine responses in identical twins.

The sample consisted of PBMCs. These receptors were collected from a woman aged 18-35 years in good health.

This clonotype showed up many times. The chain carries TRBV7-8 and TRBJ2-3; D unresolved. V lost 2 bases and J 2 bases, leaving 14 bases between the germline ends. Germline V gene lookup returns CDR1 SGHVS and CDR2 FQNEAQ. The CDR3 is made up of 16 amino acids. The CDR3 bases are TGTGCCAGCAGCTTATCGAGGTTCCATCCCACAGATACGCAGTATTTT. Translated: CASSLSRFHPTDTQYF.

This sequence joins TRBV7-6 and TRBJ1-1; 7 bases are a match to TRBD1. The CDR3 covers 15 residues. V lost 5 bases to trimming and J lost 7 bases; unmatched junction nucleotides: 13. Germline CDR1 and CDR2: SGHVS and FNYEAQ. CDR3 protein: CASSPRQDAGGEAFF. CDR3 sequence (DNA): TGTGCCAGCAGCCCACGACAGGACGCAGGGGGTGAAGCTTTCTTT.

This clonotype has ten or more counts. The rearrangement uses TRBV12-3 or TRBV12-4 and TRBJ1-1; D is unclear. This CDR3 has 12 residues. Trimming cost V 9 bases and J 3 bases, with 11 bases left between them. The CDR3 sequence is CASTVGYTEAFF. CDR3 nucleotides: TGTGCCAGTACGGTGGGTTACACTGAAGCTTTCTTT.

The chain uses TRBV20-1 and TRBJ2-3; 9 bases map to TRBD2. With 0 bases clipped from V and 6 bases from J, the junction kept 10 bases outside the gene matches. This CDR3 spans 16 amino acids. Germline lookup yields CDR1 DFQATT and CDR2 SNEGSKA (reference sequence). The CDR3 DNA reads TGCAGTGCTAGAGATCGGAGTAGCGGGAGTGCGGATACGCAGTATTTT. This sequence encodes CSARDRSSGSADTQYF.

This clonotype was observed a few times. This chain connects TRBV2 to TRBJ2-2, with D tentatively TRBD1 or TRBD2 (5 bases each). The CDR3 extends over 15 amino acids. Germline lookup yields CDR1 SNHLY and CDR2 FYNNEI. The germline V and J ends were trimmed by 7 bases and 7 bases, with 19 bases remaining between them. CDR3 in DNA: TGTGCCAGCACTATGAGGGAAGGGGCTAACGGGGAGCTGTTTTTT. Translating gives CASTMREGANGELFF.

The rearrangement joins TRBV12-3 or TRBV12-4 to TRBJ2-6; 12 nucleotides match TRBD2. This CDR3 has 19 residues. The ends lost 6 bases at V and 2 bases at J; junction bases unmatched: 11. The DNA of the CDR3 is TGTGCCAGCAGCCTACTAGCGGGAGGCCAAGCCCCTGGGGCCAACGTCCTGACTTTC. It is translated as CASSLLAGGQAPGANVLTF.

V is TRBV10-3 and J is TRBJ2-5; TRBD2 matches 9 bases. This CDR3 contains 19 residues. The ends lost 1 base at V and 5 bases at J; junction bases unmatched: 17. Germline loops: CDR1 ENHRY, CDR2 SYGVKD. The CDR3 DNA is TGTGCCATCAGTGAGTTCCGAGCGGGAGGCCCTACCTCAGGGGAGACCCAGTACTTC. Protein product: CAISEFRAGGPTSGETQYF.

This clonotype was detected a few times. V usage is TRBV29-1 and J usage is TRBJ2-7; weak D call: TRBD2 (6 bases). The V end was cut by 4 bases, the J end by 1 base, with 14 bases between. The germline CDR1 and CDR2 sequences are SQVTM and ANQGSEA. The CDR3 contains 14 residues. The CDR3 spells CSVGLAGTSYEQYF. The CDR3 DNA follows: TGCAGCGTTGGGTTGGCGGGGACTTCCTACGAGCAGTACTTC.

This clonotype was counted only a few times. The rearrangement links TRBV27 to TRBJ2-3; D may be TRBD1 (6 bases). The CDR3 consists of 16 residues. Trimming left V 5 bases short and J 3 bases short, with 18 bases between. Germline CDR1 is MNHEY and CDR2 is SMNVEV (reference sequence). The CDR3 sequence is CASSHPTGAGTDTQYF. Written as DNA, the CDR3 is TGTGCCAGCAGTCACCCGACAGGCGCGGGTACAGATACGCAGTATTTT.

This clonotype appeared many times. The V and J genes are TRBV6-2 or TRBV6-3 and TRBJ1-5, with D perhaps TRBD1 (5 bases). Trimming cost V 2 bases and J 6 bases, with 14 bases left between them. Germline V gene lookup returns CDR1 MNHEY and CDR2 SVGEGT. This CDR3 comprises 15 residues. CDR3 region: CASSYLSAGPQPQHF. CDR3 DNA sequence: TGTGCCAGCAGTTACCTCTCCGCAGGGCCTCAGCCCCAGCATTTT.

The sample holds a few counts of this clonotype. The chain is built from TRBV25-1 and TRBJ2-1, with D hard to call. The V end was cut by 10 bases, the J end by 1 base, with 5 bases between. The germline V gene encodes CDR1 MGHDK and CDR2 SYGVNS. The CDR3 totals 11 residues. The CDR3 sequence is CATLSYNEQFF. CDR3 DNA sequence: TGTGCCACCCTGTCCTACAATGAGCAGTTCTTC.

This clonotype was counted ten times or more. The gene calls are TRBV27 and TRBJ2-3, with TRBD1 matching 9 bases. V shed 5 bases and J 4 bases; nucleotides not matched to a gene: 7. The germline CDR1 and CDR2 sequences are MNHEY and SMNVEV (reference sequence). This CDR3 is built from 15 residues. Written as DNA, the CDR3 is TGTGCCAGCAGTGGTAGGGACAGGGTGGCAGATACGCAGTATTTT. Amino acid sequence: CASSGRDRVADTQYF.

The J gene is TRBJ2-2, the V gene TRBV10-2; 8 bases align to TRBD2. The V segment lost 6 bases and the J segment 6 bases; nucleotides outside the gene matches: 9. Per germline, CDR1 WSHSY and CDR2 SAAADI. This CDR3 has 15 amino acids. The CDR3 here is CASRFTAGAAGELFF. As DNA, the CDR3 is TGCGCCAGCAGGTTTACAGCGGGGGCAGCCGGGGAGCTGTTTTTT.

The rearrangement uses TRBV7-9 and TRBJ2-7; 8 bases agree with TRBD2. With V trimmed by 5 bases and J by 3 bases, 3 bases remained unmatched. CDR3 length: 13 residues. Germline CDR1 SEHNR, CDR2 FQNEAQ (reference sequence). The CDR3 DNA sequence: TGTGCCAGCAGCATCGCGGGAGGCTACGAGCAGTACTTC. Its translation: CASSIAGGYEQYF.

This chain uses TRBV7-9 with TRBJ2-7; the D gene is possibly TRBD1 (6 bases). The CDR3 covers 16 residues. Trimming stripped 5 bases from V and 3 bases from J, with 20 bases between. Germline V lookup: CDR1 SEHNR, CDR2 FQNEAQ (reference sequence). As DNA, the CDR3 is TGTGCCAGCAGCCCCGAATGGGGGCGCCGCTTCTACGAGCAGTACTTC. Protein product: CASSPEWGRRFYEQYF.

A few counts support this clonotype. J is TRBJ2-7 and V is TRBV6-2 or TRBV6-3; no clear D. Germline CDR1 reads MNHEY; CDR2 reads SVGEGT. The CDR3 length is 14 residues. Trimming took off 2 bases at V and 2 bases at J, with 10 bases between the two ends. CDR3 sequence: CASSYGEVAYEQYF. In DNA form, the CDR3 reads TGTGCCAGCAGTTACGGCGAGGTGGCCTACGAGCAGTACTTC.

This clonotype was observed at least ten times. This chain links TRBV4-3 with TRBJ2-5, with 7 nucleotides matching TRBD2. The CDR3 is made up of 16 amino acids. CDR1 is LGHNA and CDR2 is YSLEER in the germline V gene. V trimming: 3 bases; J trimming: 5 bases; junction bases outside the gene matches: 12. The CDR3 DNA follows: TGCGCCAGCAGCCAGGATCTTAGCGGGCAGCGGGAGACCCAGTACTTC. Residues: CASSQDLSGQRETQYF.

V and J are TRBV6-1 and TRBJ2-1; the D gene is possibly TRBD1 (5 bases). The V gene's germline CDR1 is MNHNS and CDR2 SASEGT. The CDR3 spans 14 residues. V was cut by 6 bases and J by 0 bases, with 9 bases left in between. The CDR3 sequence: CASRSTDSYNEQFF. The CDR3 nucleotides are TGTGCCAGCAGGTCGACAGACTCCTACAATGAGCAGTTCTTC.

V usage is TRBV20-1 and J usage is TRBJ2-7; D might be TRBD1 (5 bases). This CDR3 contains 14 residues. Trimming took 0 bases from V and 2 from J, leaving 11 bases between them. Germline V gene lookup returns CDR1 DFQATT and CDR2 SNEGSKA (reference sequence). Here the CDR3 DNA reads TGCAGTGCTAGAGATCAGGGCCAACCCTACGAGCAGTACTTC. Translated, it gives CSARDQGQPYEQYF.